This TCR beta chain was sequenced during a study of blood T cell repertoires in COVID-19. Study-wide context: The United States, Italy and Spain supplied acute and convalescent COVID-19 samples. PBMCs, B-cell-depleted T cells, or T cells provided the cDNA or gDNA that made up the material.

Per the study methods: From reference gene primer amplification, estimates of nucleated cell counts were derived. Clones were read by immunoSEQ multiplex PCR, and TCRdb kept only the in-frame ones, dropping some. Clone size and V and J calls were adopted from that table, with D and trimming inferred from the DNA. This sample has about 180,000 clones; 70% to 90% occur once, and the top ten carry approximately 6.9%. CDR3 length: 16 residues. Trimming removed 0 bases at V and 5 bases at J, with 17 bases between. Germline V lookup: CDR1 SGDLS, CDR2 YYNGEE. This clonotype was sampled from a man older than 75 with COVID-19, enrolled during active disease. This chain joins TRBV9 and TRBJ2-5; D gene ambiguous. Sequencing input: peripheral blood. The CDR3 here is CASSVGAADLGETQYF. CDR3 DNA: TGTGCCAGCAGCGTAGGAGCCGCAGATCTAGGTGAGACCCAGTACTTC.